This record covers a single T cell receptor beta chain. What it binds is unknown. There are 15 residues in the CDR3. With 4 bases clipped from V and 0 bases from J, the junction kept 5 bases outside the gene matches. Looked up from germline, CDR1 is KGHSH and CDR2 is LQKENI. This specimen belongs to a study of cytomegalovirus exposure and HLA in healthy donors. Notes on the study in general: Using a false discovery rate of 0.05, a later analysis showed that roughly 16,000 TCR beta sequences were associated with HLA alleles. TCR beta chains numbering more than 150 were designated cytomegalovirus-associated.

This PCR relied on a set of 60 Vbeta primers and 13 Jbeta primers. Generated by immunoSEQ multiplex PCR, the TCRdb table keeps only in-frame clones and is missing some. Here the sample spans some 130,000 clones, 79% being singletons. The rearrangement links TRBV18 to TRBJ1-1; 7 bases match TRBD1. The sample consisted of PBMCs. The TCR was taken from a man in his forties in good health and CMV-seropositive. CDR3 sequence: CASSQGADMNTEAFF. DNA of the CDR3: TGTGCCAGCTCACAGGGGGCCGATATGAACACTGAAGCTTTCTTT.